Below, one T cell receptor beta chain is given with its context. These data originate in a study of shared clonotypes between healthy human individuals. Deep was the level at which the assay was run. Repertoires were generated with immunoSEQ multiplex PCR, while TCRdb's copy carries only in-frame clones and drops some. The sample consists of some 1.4 million clones, 96% of them appearing once. The CDR3 is made up of 16 amino acids. The junction had 11 bases not matched to a gene; V was cut back by 5 bases and J by 4 bases. Germline V gene lookup returns CDR1 SGHTA and CDR2 FQGNSA. The sequence derives from a man in his thirties or forties in good health. The chain is built from TRBV7-2 and TRBJ1-3; TRBD1 agrees at 7 bases. Sequenced input: naive CD4+ T cells sorted from blood. Described subset: CD45RA+ positively selected. The CDR3 nucleotides are TGTGCCAGCAGCACAGACAGGGTTGTACTCGGAAACACCATATATTTT. Translated: CASSTDRVVLGNTIYF.